This TCR beta chain came from a study of T-cell memory formation after mild COVID-19. The overall study: In these data, TCR clusters were largely donor specific. Broader study findings: Contracting clones from day 15 to 85 showed balanced CD4/CD8; later expanders favored CD4+.

This CDR3 has 17 residues. Germline V gene lookup returns CDR1 SEHNR and CDR2 FQNEAQ (reference sequence). V was cut by 2 bases and J by 6 bases, with 22 bases left in between. In regard to this clonotype: Its specificity is unknown.

TCR alpha and TCR beta cDNA libraries carrying sample barcodes and UMIs were produced by 5'RACE using constant-segment primers. TCRdb independently ran MiXCR on the 5' RACE reads; one entry per CDR3 protein. The sample lists 350,000 to 450,000 distinct CDR3 sequences; more than 20% were seen once. The TCR comes from an adult woman who had mild COVID-19 (a few samples of this study predate the infection). Cell type and time point are not known. Sequences were obtained from PBMCs or a T cell subset sorted from them (not recorded which). V usage is TRBV7-9 and J usage is TRBJ1-2; a weak D match, TRBD1 (6 bases). The CDR3 DNA reads TGTGCCAGCAGCTTACGTGCAACTACGGGGACACAGGATGGCTACACCTTC. Amino acid sequence: CASSLRATTGTQDGYTF.